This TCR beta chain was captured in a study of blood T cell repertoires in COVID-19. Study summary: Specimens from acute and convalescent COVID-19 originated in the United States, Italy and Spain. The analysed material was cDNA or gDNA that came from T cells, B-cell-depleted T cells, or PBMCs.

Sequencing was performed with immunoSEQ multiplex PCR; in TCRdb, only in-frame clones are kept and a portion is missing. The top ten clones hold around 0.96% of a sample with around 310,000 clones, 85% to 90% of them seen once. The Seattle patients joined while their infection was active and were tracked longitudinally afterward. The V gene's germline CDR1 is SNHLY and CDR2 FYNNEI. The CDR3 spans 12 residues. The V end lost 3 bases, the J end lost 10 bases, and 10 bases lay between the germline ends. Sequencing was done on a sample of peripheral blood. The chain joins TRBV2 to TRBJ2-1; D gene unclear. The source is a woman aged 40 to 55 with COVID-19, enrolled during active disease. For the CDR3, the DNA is TGTGCCAGCAGTGATCCGGGTGGAGAGCAGTTCTTC. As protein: CASSDPGGEQFF. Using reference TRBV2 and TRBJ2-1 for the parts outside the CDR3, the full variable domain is EPEVTQTPSHQVTQMGQEVILRCVPISNHLYFYWYRQILGQKVEFLVSFYNNEISEKSEIFDDQFSVERPDGSNFTLKIRSTKLEDSAMYFCASSDPGGEQFFGPGTRLTVL.